These T cell receptor beta chains were read from a single sample in a study of T cell changes during pregnancy in multiple sclerosis. Method: immunoSEQ multiplex PCR; TCRdb's copy keeps in-frame clones and lacks some. The sample holds 50,000 to 55,000 clones; about 90% are singletons and the top ten take approximately 0.39%. The material was CD4+ T cells from peripheral blood mononuclear cells, obtained after pregnancy. The source is a female donor with multiple sclerosis, enrolled in a pregnancy study. The CDR3 runs from the conserved cysteine through the conserved F or W. Fields, in order: clone size, D gene, J gene, V gene, CDR3 DNA, CDR3 protein. The D gene is left open where the match is weak. Not all rows give a size; the values are once, few, many and, for expanded clones, a class.

>NA|TRBD1|TRBJ1-2|TRBV6-1
TGTGCCAGCAGTGAAGGCCGGGGACAGGGGGTTCACTATGGCTACACCTTC
CASSEGRGQGVHYGYTF
>NA|NA|TRBJ1-5|TRBV30
TGTGCCTGGAGTGGGCAAAGCAATCAGCCCCAGCATTTT
CAWSGQSNQPQHF
>NA|TRBD2|TRBJ2-1|TRBV5-6
TGTGCCAGCAGCCCTAGACTAGCGGGACGTTACAATGAGCAGTTCTTC
CASSPRLAGRYNEQFF
>NA|NA|TRBJ2-7|TRBV4-1
TGCGCCAGCAGCCAAGAGCGGGGGCCAACCTACGAGCAGTACTTC
CASSQERGPTYEQYF
>NA|TRBD2|TRBJ2-3|TRBV30
TGTGCCTGGAGGCTAGCGGGTAGAGGGGGCACAGATACGCAGTATTTT
CAWRLAGRGGTDTQYF
>once|TRBD1|TRBJ1-1|TRBV30
TGTGCCTGGGACGGACAGGGAGATTTCTCTGAAGCTTTCTTT
CAWDGQGDFSEAFF
>NA|TRBD2|TRBJ2-7|TRBV14
TGTGCCAGCAGCCGGGGACTAGCGGGAGTCGAGCAGTACTTC
CASSRGLAGVEQYF
>few|TRBD2|TRBJ2-3|TRBV6-6
TGTGCCAGCAGTGCCGGACTAGCGGGAGGTGATACGCAGTATTTT
CASSAGLAGGDTQYF
>NA|TRBD2|TRBJ2-3|TRBV2
TGTGCCAGCAGGCCAGCGGGAAGCACAGATACGCAGTATTTT
CASRPAGSTDTQYF
>NA|NA|TRBJ2-3|TRBV7-2
TGTGCCAGCAGCTTAGATTGGGGACTGGGGGATACGCAGTATTTT
CASSLDWGLGDTQYF
>NA|NA|TRBJ2-5|TRBV2
TGTGCCAGCAGTTGGAGTCAGATAGAGACCCAGTACTTC
CASSWSQIETQYF
>once|NA|TRBJ2-5|TRBV5-6
TGTGCCAGCAGCTTGTGGGGGCTAGCGGTACAAGAGACCCAGTACTTC
CASSLWGLAVQETQYF
>NA|NA|TRBJ2-7|TRBV7-6
TGTGCCAGCAGCTTAGATAGCGCAAAACCCTACGAGCAGTACTTC
CASSLDSAKPYEQYF
>few|NA|TRBJ1-1|TRBV20-1
TGCAGTGCTCCCTCGGGGAAGGGAGCTTTCTTT
CSAPSGKGAFF
>NA|NA|TRBJ2-3|TRBV7-6
TGTGCCAGCAGCTTAGAGTCGGGGAGGACCACAGATACGCAGTATTTT
CASSLESGRTTDTQYF
>NA|TRBD2|TRBJ2-7|TRBV29-1
TGCAGCGTTGCAGGGCGGGAGGGAAGCTCCTACGAGCAGTACTTC
CSVAGREGSSYEQYF
>NA|NA|TRBJ2-7|TRBV29-1
TGCAGCGTTGCGTCGACAGGGACTCGTCTTACTGGGGAGCAGTACTTC
CSVASTGTRLTGEQYF
>NA|NA|TRBJ1-1|TRBV18
TGTGCCAGCTCACCCTTTGTTCGACAAATGAACACTGAAGCTTTCTTT
CASSPFVRQMNTEAFF
>NA|TRBD2|TRBJ2-1|TRBV7-2
TGTGCCAGCAGCTTACCTAGCGGGCAGTACAATGAGCAGTTCTTC
CASSLPSGQYNEQFF
>NA|NA|TRBJ1-5|TRBV6-5
TGTGCCAGCAGTAGGACAAGCAATCAGCCCCAGCATTTT
CASSRTSNQPQHF
>NA|NA|TRBJ2-3|TRBV18
TGTGCCAGCTCACCTGGCCTTCGGGCAGATACGCAGTATTTT
CASSPGLRADTQYF
>once|TRBD2|TRBJ2-1|TRBV5-1
TGCGCCAGCAGCTTGACTAGCGATTACTACAATGAGCAGTTCTTC
CASSLTSDYYNEQFF
>NA|NA|TRBJ1-4|TRBV30
TGTGCCCACCAGGGGAGGGAGGATGAAAAACTGTTTTTT
CAHQGREDEKLFF
>once|NA|TRBJ2-7|TRBV6-5
TGTGCCAGCAGTTACTCATCAGGGACTTACGAGCAGTACTTC
CASSYSSGTYEQYF
>NA|NA|TRBJ2-5|TRBV11-1
TGTGCCAGCAGCTTAGCAGGGAGAAGGGCTTCGGGTCAAGAGACCCAGTACTTC
CASSLAGRRASGQETQYF
>NA|NA|TRBJ2-1|TRBV21-1
TGTGCCAGCAGCACCCCCGGGACTAGCGGGAGGTATCAGTTCTTC
CASSTPGTSGRYQFF
>NA|TRBD2|TRBJ2-1|TRBV7-2
TGTGCCAGCAGCTTAACTCAGGGAGGGGTTTACAATGAGCAGTTCTTC
CASSLTQGGVYNEQFF
>NA|TRBD2|TRBJ2-1|TRBV11-2
TGTGCCAGCAGCTTAGATCTCGGACTAGCGGGAGTTAATGAGCAGTTCTTC
CASSLDLGLAGVNEQFF